The 7 T cell receptor beta chains reported below all come from one sample, sequenced in a study of cytomegalovirus exposure and HLA in healthy donors. PCR amplification relied on 60 Vbeta primers (plus 13 Jbeta primers). Sequenced by immunoSEQ multiplex PCR; TCRdb stores in-frame clones only, minus some. The profile shows 170,000 or so clones, around four fifths of them singletons. The sequenced sample was PBMCs. The receptor source for this set is a man aged 50-59 years in good health and CMV-seronegative.

This clone has just a few counts. V usage is TRBV7-9 and J usage is TRBJ1-1; TRBD1 is a possible D gene (5 bases). CDR1 and CDR2 (germline): SEHNR, FQNEAQ (reference sequence). V lost 7 bases and J 4 bases, leaving 13 bases between the germline ends. The CDR3 is made up of 13 amino acids. For the CDR3, the DNA is TGTGCCAGCAACCCAGGGCAAGGCACTGAAGCTTTCTTT. Translation: CASNPGQGTEAFF.

This sequence joins TRBV5-6 and TRBJ2-7; D may be TRBD1 (5 bases). The CDR3 has 14 residues. CDR1 and CDR2 from the germline V gene are SGHDT and YYEEEE. Trimming left V 4 bases short and J 2 bases short, with 13 bases between. The CDR3 is CASSLSPTAYEQYF. As DNA, the CDR3 is TGTGCCAGCAGCCTCTCACCGACAGCCTACGAGCAGTACTTC. The full variable domain, completed using reference TRBV5-6 and TRBJ2-7, is DAGVTQSPTHLIKTRGQQVTLRCSPKSGHDTVSWYQQALGQGPQFIFQYYEEEERQRGNFPDRFSGHQFPNYSSELNVNALLLGDSALYLCASSLSPTAYEQYFGPGTRLTVT.

This clone was picked up one time. The chain is built from TRBV11-3 and TRBJ2-5, with 7 bases that match TRBD2. The J segment lost 4 bases and the V segment lost 4 bases, leaving 6 bases of the junction unmatched. The CDR3 is 14 residues long. Per germline, CDR1 SGHNT and CDR2 YENEEA. CDR3 loop: CASSSYGGGETQYF. In DNA, the CDR3 is TGTGCCAGCAGCTCCTATGGGGGGGGAGAGACCCAGTACTTC.

This chain uses TRBV5-5 with TRBJ1-3; D is undetermined. From germline, CDR1 is SGHKS and CDR2 YYEKEE (reference sequence). Deletions cut 0 bases from V and 0 bases from J, with 10 bases between. The CDR3 length is 16 residues. CDR3 bases: TGTGCCAGCAGCTTGGTCGCGGCTGACTCTGGAAACACCATATATTTT. Encoded protein: CASSLVAADSGNTIYF.

The chain has TRBV30 and TRBJ1-4, with TRBD1 matching over 10 bases. Looked up from germline, CDR1 is GTSNPN and CDR2 is SVGIG (reference sequence). The CDR3 covers 14 residues. Trimming took 2 bases from V and 7 from J; bases not matched to a gene: 4. CDR3 residues: CAWSSGQGGEKLFF. CDR3 sequence (DNA): TGTGCCTGGAGTTCAGGACAGGGGGGTGAAAAACTGTTTTTT.

The CDR3 region is CASSLIGGTGTDTQYF. The CDR3 region has the DNA TGTGCCAGCAGCTTAATCGGTGGGACAGGCACAGATACGCAGTATTTT. The genes are TRBV7-3 and TRBJ2-3, with 7 bases lining up with TRBD1. V shed 1 base and J 1 base; nucleotides not matched to a gene: 5. CDR3 length equals 16 residues. Germline CDR1 is SGHTA and CDR2 is FQGTGA.

V gene TRBV4-3 combines with J gene TRBJ2-5; 10 nucleotides match TRBD2. The CDR3 sequence is 13 residues long. The V segment lost 8 bases and the J segment 4 bases; nucleotides outside the gene matches: 4. The V gene's germline CDR1 is LGHNA and CDR2 YSLEER. DNA for the CDR3: TGCGCCAGCGCAGCGGGGGGGCGAGAGACCCAGTACTTC. Residues: CASAAGGRETQYF.